This record concerns one TCR beta chain sequence. Antigen specificity is unknown. Germline CDR1 and CDR2: MNHNS and SASEGT. CDR3 length equals 13 residues. The V end lost 6 bases, the J end lost 4 bases, and 12 bases lay between the germline ends. This record comes from a study of Graves' ophthalmopathy and Graves' hyperthyroidism. Study observations and caveats: As the model predicted ophthalmopathy progression, it achieved a sensitivity of 65% to 71% and a specificity of roughly 73%.

Enrollment excluded any patients with other autoimmune diseases, uncontrolled infections, pregnancy or lactation. Each diagnosis was determined on the basis of clinical symptoms, serum thyroxine, TRAb, thyroid ultrasound and orbital computed tomography. The authors amplified TCR beta CDR3 regions from RNA transcripts. First-round RT-PCR used HTBI primers; second-round multiplex PCR followed. From the multiplex PCR reads, TCRdb called clonotypes with MiXCR, one entry per CDR3 protein. This table holds just over 400,000 distinct CDR3 sequences, roughly 20% found once. The source of this sequence is a woman between 18 and 29 years old with stable Graves' hyperthyroidism. What was sequenced was peripheral blood. The V and J genes are TRBV6-1 and TRBJ1-1; no clear D gene. The CDR3 here is CASSDGRATEAFF. The DNA of the CDR3 is TGTGCCAGCAGCGATGGACGGGCCACTGAAGCTTTCTTT.